This T cell receptor (beta chain) was recorded in a study of CD8+ T cells in alopecia areata. Across the whole study: Oral tofacitinib (5 to 10 mg twice daily) was administered to treated patients. Points from the study as a whole: Scalp clonality decreased significantly with tofacitinib, and so did expanded CD8+ clones among the top 100.

Germline CDR1 and CDR2: SGHDN and FVKESK. V trimming: 6 bases; J trimming: 3 bases; junction bases outside the gene matches: 15. This CDR3 comprises 19 residues. In regard to this clone: Its antigen is currently unknown.

Treatment meaning: oral pan-JAK inhibitor, 5-10 mg twice daily. Samples from alopecia areata patients were lesional scalp punch biopsies and peripheral blood. RNA was extracted and reverse transcribed into cDNA as the sequencing template. The assay was immunoSEQ multiplex PCR, and TCRdb's table has in-frame clones only and misses some. The sample has 4,400 or so clones; 60% are singletons. The genes are TRBV14 and TRBJ2-1; 12 bases match TRBD2. Sequences were derived from skin, sampled at roughly week 38, from a patient treated with tofacitinib. The source of this sequence is a human donor with alopecia areata. CDR3 protein: CASRKGLAGGPGDYNEQFF. In DNA, the CDR3 is TGTGCCAGCAGGAAGGGCCTAGCGGGAGGGCCTGGCGACTACAATGAGCAGTTCTTC.